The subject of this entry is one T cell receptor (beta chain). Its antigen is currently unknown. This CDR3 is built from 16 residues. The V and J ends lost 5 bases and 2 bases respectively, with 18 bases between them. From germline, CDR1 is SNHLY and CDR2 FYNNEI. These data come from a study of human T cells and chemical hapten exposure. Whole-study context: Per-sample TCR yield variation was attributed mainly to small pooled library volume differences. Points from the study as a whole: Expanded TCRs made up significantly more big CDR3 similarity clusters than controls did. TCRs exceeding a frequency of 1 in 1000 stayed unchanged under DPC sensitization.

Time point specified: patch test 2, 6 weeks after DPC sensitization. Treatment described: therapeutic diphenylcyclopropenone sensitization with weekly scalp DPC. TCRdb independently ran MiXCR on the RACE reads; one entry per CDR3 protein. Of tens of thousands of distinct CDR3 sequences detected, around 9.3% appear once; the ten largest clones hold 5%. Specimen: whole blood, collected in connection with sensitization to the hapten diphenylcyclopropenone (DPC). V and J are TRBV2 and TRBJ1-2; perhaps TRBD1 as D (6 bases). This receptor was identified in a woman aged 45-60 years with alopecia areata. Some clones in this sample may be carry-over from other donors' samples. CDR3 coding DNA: TGTGCCAGCAGTCTGATGCAGGGGACTTTAAACTATGGCTACACCTTC. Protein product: CASSLMQGTLNYGYTF.